This record concerns one T cell receptor (beta chain) sequence. What this receptor recognizes is not known. No much larger clone is present one base from it, and per-base qualities are unavailable. This specimen belongs to a study of OX40 agonist ivuxolimab in advanced cancers. General notes on the study: Ivuxolimab was a fully human IgG2 agonistic monoclonal antibody targeting the costimulatory receptor OX40 (CD134). Prior anti-PD-1, anti-PD-L1 or anti-CTLA-4 therapy was permitted, and approximately 40% of dose-escalation patients had received checkpoint inhibitors. Among the roughly 50 dose-escalation patients, approximately 20 had hepatocellular carcinoma, roughly 15 melanoma, 9 renal cell carcinoma and 9 head and neck cancer. Partial responses were achieved by three dose-escalation patients, of whom one had hepatocellular carcinoma and two had cutaneous melanoma. A male proportion of around 81% and a mean age of around 60 years, ranging from 23 to 79, were recorded for the dose-escalation cohort. The paper describes the monotherapy dose-escalation part (N ≈ 52 patients) of the phase I trial of ivuxolimab. Intravenous ivuxolimab was administered to patients every 2 weeks at six dose levels: 0.01, 0.1, 0.3, 1.5, 3 and 10 mg/kg. Peripheral TCRbeta sequencing was intended to test whether TCR sequence diversity was altered and clonal T-cell expansion was caused by ivuxolimab. The full study reports these points: At doses of 0.1 to 3.0 mg/kg, clonal expansion of both CD4+ and CD8+ T cells in blood was seen between baseline and week 6. On average, CD8+ T cells showed more expanded clones than CD4+ T cells after ivuxolimab. In the 0.1-3.0 mg/kg groups, partial responders were among the patients with the lowest normalized peripheral clonal expansion, particularly in CD8+ T cells. The antigen specificity of the clonally expanded peripheral T cells was not determined. Low levels of normalized T-cell clonal expansion were also seen in some nonresponding patients.

Patients with autoimmune disease history or receiving systemic immunosuppression were excluded from the trial. Peripheral blood for TCR sequencing was drawn from every dose cohort at baseline, at cycle 4 day 1 and at cycle 7 day 1. Samples came from an open-label, multicenter, first-in-human phase I dose-escalation trial of ivuxolimab. The trial enrolled adults with locally advanced or metastatic head and neck squamous cell, hepatocellular, melanoma or renal cell carcinoma. Before TCR sequencing, CD4+ T cells and CD8+ T cells were sorted from peripheral blood as separate populations. For sequencing of the TCRbeta CDR3 region, genomic DNA was extracted from the sorted cells. The immunoSEQ Assay was used to sequence the TCRbeta CDR3 regions. Drawn from immuneACCESS, this table holds only the in-frame rearrangements with V and J called that TCRdb kept. Clones are partly lost; checked studies trace under half to an unresolved V gene and leave the rest unexplained. This sample is represented by just over 45,000 clones; just under 95% of them were singletons. The ten most abundant clones make up roughly 11% of the sample.

The CDR3 measures 15 amino acids from cysteine to phenylalanine. Only the CDR3 portion is preserved as DNA: 45 bases, with reading frame beginning at the first base. CDR1 and CDR2, looked up from the germline V gene (reference sequence), are PRHDT and FYEKMQ. Germline trimming amounts to 4 bases on V and 2 bases on J, with 8 as the count of junction bases outside the gene matches. This receptor was obtained from an adult with an advanced solid tumor such as melanoma, head and neck, liver or kidney cancer. This chain is built from TRBV13 and TRBJ2-7, with 7 junctional bases fitting TRBD1. Sequences were derived from CD4+ or CD8+ T cells sorted from blood, sampled in a trial of the OX40 agonist ivuxolimab. The CDR3 sequence is CASSSGTVRAYEQYF. The bases are TGTGCCAGCAGCTCGGGGACAGTGCGCGCCTACGAGCAGTACTTC.